This TCR beta chain derives from a study of cytomegalovirus exposure and HLA in healthy donors. Researchers ran the PCR with 60 Vbeta and 13 Jbeta primers. This table comes from immunoSEQ multiplex PCR, and its TCRdb copy is limited to in-frame clones, with some not included. The sample lists 200,000 to 250,000 clones, about 77% seen once, with 1.5% to 2% in the top ten. This clone was recorded once. Germline CDR1 is SGHTA and CDR2 is FQGNSA. V shed 1 base and J shed 9 bases, with 13 bases lying between them. CDR3 length: 14 amino acids. The sample comprised PBMCs. This TCR was recovered from a woman between 25 and 40 years old in good health and CMV-seronegative. The chain is built from TRBV7-2 and TRBJ2-1; perhaps TRBD1 as D (5 bases). The CDR3 region is CASSLVGQGTEQFF. For the CDR3, the DNA is TGTGCCAGCAGCTTAGTGGGGCAGGGCACTGAGCAGTTCTTC.